These 17 T cell receptor beta chains were sequenced from one sample in a study of CD8+CD57+ T cells in acquired aplastic anemia. TCR beta VDJ and CDR3 were profiled, and genomic DNA was the template. TCRdb ran MiXCR on the reads and lists one entry per CDR3 protein. The data contain approximately 180,000 distinct CDR3 sequences, roughly half of them seen just once; the ten biggest clones take up about 1.8%. Patients who underwent sequencing had shown CD8+CD57+ cell expansion by flow cytometry. Input material: sorted CD4+, CD8+, or CD8+CD57+ T cells (not recorded which) from PBMCs. These receptors originate from a human donor with aplastic anemia.

This clonotype was found many times. CDR3 sequence: CAISDSRGRAEAFF. The CDR3 DNA sequence: TGTGCCATCAGTGATTCCCGGGGGCGGGCTGAAGCTTTCTTT. J is TRBJ1-1 and V is TRBV10-3; TRBD1 is a possible D gene (6 bases). CDR3 length: 14 amino acids. From germline, CDR1 is ENHRY and CDR2 SYGVKD. The V and J ends lost 3 bases and 6 bases respectively, with 14 bases between them.

V usage is TRBV7-2 and J usage is TRBJ2-3; D gene uncertain. The CDR3 covers 12 residues. The V gene's germline CDR1 is SGHTA and CDR2 FQGNSA. V was cut by 2 bases and J by 3 bases, with 3 bases left in between. The CDR3, as DNA: TGTGCCAGCAGCTTATGGACAGATACGCAGTATTTT. Residues: CASSLWTDTQYF.

This clonotype was seen a few times. The chain couples TRBV11-1 to TRBJ2-1; D possibly corresponds to TRBD2 (6 bases). Germline CDR1 is SGHAT and CDR2 is FQDESV (reference sequence). This CDR3 contains 16 residues. V lost 3 bases, J lost 1 base, and 13 bases lay in between. The CDR3 protein is CASSLEDGRSYNEQFF. In nucleotides, the CDR3 is TGTGCCAGCAGCTTGGAGGACGGGAGATCCTACAATGAGCAGTTCTTC.

The J gene is TRBJ2-7, the V gene TRBV5-1; D gene unclear. CDR1 is SGHRS and CDR2 is YFSETQ in the germline V gene. This CDR3 comprises 13 residues. V was shortened by 4 bases and J by 2 bases, with 10 bases between the two germline ends. The CDR3 region has the DNA TGCGCCAGCAGCAGAGAGGTCCCCTACGAGCAGTACTTC. This translates into CASSREVPYEQYF.

On this clonotype itself: Just one base apart from a much larger clone, this may be a read error. The chain links TRBV6-5 to TRBJ1-4; possibly TRBD1 for D (5 bases). The CDR3 is made up of 14 amino acids. Germline-derived CDR1 and CDR2 are MNHEY and SVGAGI. CDR3 DNA sequence: TGTGCCAGCAGTTACTCAGGGGTTAATGAAAAACTGCTTTTT. It yields the protein CASSYSGVNEKLLF.

The genes are TRBV10-2 and TRBJ2-1; a possible D gene is TRBD1 (6 bases). CDR3 length: 15 amino acids. Germline loops: CDR1 WSHSY, CDR2 SAAADI. V was pared by 6 bases and J by 3 bases, with 15 bases between. CDR3 protein: CASRTLGHGYNEQFF. CDR3 bases: TGCGCCAGCAGGACTCTGGGACACGGCTACAATGAGCAGTTCTTC.

The gene calls are TRBV10-2 and TRBJ2-7, with 11 bases aligning to TRBD2. The CDR3 extends over 17 amino acids. V dropped 2 bases and J dropped 0; count of bases not matched to a gene: 6. Per germline, CDR1 WSHSY and CDR2 SAAADI. Here the CDR3 DNA reads TGCGCCAGCAGTGAGGTTTCTAGCGGGGGGTCCTCCTACGAGCAGTACTTC. This codes for CASSEVSSGGSSYEQYF.

This clonotype was seen only once. This chain links TRBV19 with TRBJ1-6, with D unresolved. V gave up 3 bases and J gave up 7 bases, with 10 bases separating them. Germline V gene data show CDR1 as LNHDA and CDR2 as SQIVND (reference sequence). The CDR3 runs 14 residues. The CDR3 sequence is CASSIGLSNSPLHF. DNA of the CDR3: TGTGCCAGTAGTATTGGACTCTCGAATTCACCCCTCCACTTT.

This clonotype was detected ten times or more. V gene TRBV27 combines with J gene TRBJ2-3, with D perhaps matching TRBD1 or TRBD2 (6 bases each). Germline V gene sequence: CDR1 MNHEY, CDR2 SMNVEV (reference sequence). V was cut by 8 bases and J by 3 bases, with 15 bases left in between. The CDR3 has 14 residues. CDR3 coding DNA: TGTGCCAGCGGCCAGGGGAGGTTAACAGATACGCAGTATTTT. Translated, it gives CASGQGRLTDTQYF.

This clonotype has a count of ten or more. The J gene is TRBJ2-2, the V gene TRBV7-6, with TRBD1 matching over 7 bases. The ends lost 3 bases at V and 3 bases at J; junction bases unmatched: 1. Germline CDR1 is SGHVS and CDR2 is FNYEAQ. The CDR3 is 14 residues long. The CDR3 nucleotides are TGTGCCAGCAGCTTGGGACAGCACACCGGGGAGCTGTTTTTT. It specifies CASSLGQHTGELFF.

This clonotype came up many times. This chain connects TRBV25-1 to TRBJ2-5, with D perhaps TRBD1 (6 bases). CDR3 length equals 14 residues. Trimming stripped 4 bases from V and 1 base from J, with 10 bases between. Germline lookup yields CDR1 MGHDK and CDR2 SYGVNS. The CDR3 DNA sequence: TGTGCCAGCAGTGGGGCAGGGGCCCAAGAGACCCAGTACTTC. Translated, it gives CASSGAGAQETQYF.

In this sample, this clonotype turned up many times. The chain recombines TRBV5-1 with TRBJ2-7; 12 nucleotides align to TRBD1. The CDR3 extends over 20 amino acids. Looked up from germline, CDR1 is SGHRS and CDR2 is YFSETQ. Trimming at V came to 4 bases and at J to 6 bases, leaving 23 bases not matched to a gene. CDR3 sequence reads: CASSRGGTGGARALSGEQYF. The CDR3 coding sequence is TGCGCCAGCAGCCGGGGGGGGACAGGGGGCGCGAGGGCACTCTCTGGCGAGCAGTACTTC.

This clonotype has at least ten counts. This chain uses TRBV29-1 with TRBJ2-1, with 8 positions matching TRBD2. J was trimmed by 4 bases and V by 5 bases; bases with no gene match: 10. The CDR3 is 15 amino acids. Germline CDR1 SQVTM, CDR2 ANQGSEA. CDR3: CSVQPWTSLYNEQFF. The CDR3 DNA reads as TGCAGCGTTCAGCCCTGGACTAGCCTGTACAATGAGCAGTTCTTC.

The rearrangement uses TRBV20-1 and TRBJ1-1; 8 bases match TRBD1. Per germline, CDR1 DFQATT and CDR2 SNEGSKA (reference sequence). With 3 bases clipped from V and 5 bases from J, the junction kept 8 bases outside the gene matches. There are 14 residues in the CDR3. This CDR3 reads CSASRTGSRTEAFF. Written as DNA, the CDR3 is TGCAGTGCTAGCCGGACAGGGAGTAGGACTGAAGCTTTCTTT.

Worth noting for this clonotype: A read error may produce the germline difference seen at one junction end. The chain couples TRBV25-1 to TRBJ2-1, with 7 bases fitting TRBD1. The V gene's germline CDR1 is MGHDK and CDR2 SYGVNS. This CDR3 has 17 residues. CDR3 sequence reads: CASSLPTPGGSYNEQFF. The CDR3 DNA is TGCGCCAGCAGCTTGCCCACACCAGGGGGCTCCTACAATGAGCAGTTCTTC.

Concerning this clonotype: Given the absence of the conserved phenylalanine or tryptophan at the CDR3 end, a read error is likely. The chain uses TRBV15 and TRBJ1-4; unclear D gene. Germline V gives CDR1 LNHNV, CDR2 YYDKDF (reference sequence). Trimming left V 0 bases short and J 7 bases short, with 0 bases between. The length of the CDR3 is 11 residues. The CDR3 reads CATSRDEKLFS. The CDR3 bases are TGTGCCACCAGCAGAGATGAAAAACTGTTTTCT.

This chain links TRBV24-1 with TRBJ2-1; 9 bases are shared with TRBD1. This CDR3 has 15 amino acids. V lost 4 bases, J lost 6 bases, and 6 bases stayed unmatched. Germline CDR1 KGHDR, CDR2 SFDVKD. The CDR3 region is CATSDGGQGRNEQFF. The CDR3 DNA follows: TGTGCCACCAGTGACGGGGGACAGGGACGCAATGAGCAGTTCTTC.